This TCR beta chain was captured by sequencing in a study of cytomegalovirus exposure and HLA in healthy donors. The CDR3 length is 14 residues. Trimming cost V 3 bases and J 5 bases; bases outside gene matches: 7. Germline V gene sequence: CDR1 GTSNPN, CDR2 SVGIG (reference sequence). The PCR made use of 60 Vbeta and 13 Jbeta primers. Profiling relied on immunoSEQ multiplex PCR, and the TCRdb table lists in-frame clones only, not all of them. The repertoire holds 170,000 or so clones, with 80% as singletons. V is TRBV30 and J is TRBJ2-3, with TRBD2 identical over 8 bases. Specimen: PBMCs. The TCR comes from a male donor in good health and CMV-seropositive. CDR3 in amino acids: CAWRAGTSKDTQYF. CDR3 DNA sequence: TGTGCCTGGAGGGCCGGGACTAGTAAAGATACGCAGTATTTT.